The 8 T cell receptor beta chains presented below share a single source sample, sequenced in a study of spatial heterogeneity in lung cancer. Described time point: sample taken at primary tumor resection. TCRdb fed the 5' RACE reads into MiXCR, producing one record per CDR3 protein. The data show 85,000 to 100,000 distinct CDR3 sequences, approximately 12% seen once. The sample consisted of PBMCs, taken at surgery. The receptors derive from a male donor with early-stage non-small cell lung cancer.

The chain carries TRBV20-1 and TRBJ1-2, with D perhaps TRBD1 (5 bases). The CDR3 runs 13 residues. V gave up 6 bases and J gave up 6 bases, with 17 bases separating them. Looked up from germline, CDR1 is DFQATT and CDR2 is SNEGSKA (reference sequence). This CDR3 reads CSAPKTVGDGYTF. CDR3 DNA: TGCAGTGCGCCAAAGACGGTGGGGGATGGCTACACCTTC.

The table lists this clonotype with many counts. V gene TRBV10-3 combines with J gene TRBJ1-5; D gene unclear. CDR3 length: 13 residues. CDR1 is ENHRY, CDR2 SYGVKD, per germline. The V end lost 6 bases, the J end lost 5 bases, and 11 bases lay between the germline ends. The CDR3 DNA follows: TGTGCCATCAGATGGCAGGAGGATCAGCCCCAGCATTTT. Its translation is CAIRWQEDQPQHF.

The CDR3 is CASSLALTGTYGYTF. The CDR3 region has the DNA TGTGCCAGCAGCTTAGCCCTTACAGGGACCTATGGCTACACCTTC. The chain combines TRBV7-9 with TRBJ1-2; TRBD1 might be the D (6 bases). Germline loops: CDR1 SEHNR, CDR2 FQNEAQ (reference sequence). The CDR3 totals 15 residues. The germline V and J ends were trimmed by 0 bases and 4 bases, with 12 bases remaining between them.

The chain recombines TRBV19 with TRBJ1-5; TRBD1 matches 7 bases. Germline-derived CDR1 and CDR2 are LNHDA and SQIVND (reference sequence). The CDR3 consists of 15 residues. Trimming removed 4 bases from V and 3 bases from J; junction bases left unmatched: 6. CDR3 nucleotides: TGTGCCAGTAGTACGGGGACAGTTCCCAATCAGCCCCAGCATTTT. It encodes CASSTGTVPNQPQHF.

Comments on this clonotype: Sequence at one end of the junction differs from germline and may be a read error. The genes are TRBV6-2 or TRBV6-3 and TRBJ2-1; D may be TRBD1 (6 bases). The CDR3 sequence is 14 residues long. CDR1 and CDR2 (germline): MNHEY, SVGEGT. CDR3 coding DNA: TGTGCCTGCAGCCCCGGACAGATTTACAATGAGCAGTTCTTC. This sequence encodes CACSPGQIYNEQFF.

This clonotype occurred a few times. The gene calls are TRBV6-2 or TRBV6-3 and TRBJ2-4; no reliable D call. Per the germline V gene, CDR1 is MNHEY and CDR2 is SVGEGT. The V end was cut by 5 bases, the J end by 9 bases, with 20 bases between. The CDR3 loop spans 15 amino acids. CDR3 bases: TGTGCCAGCAGTCAAAGACCCGGCTTCTTTATCATTCAGTACTTC. Translation: CASSQRPGFFIIQYF.

This clonotype was counted many times. This sequence joins TRBV6-2 or TRBV6-3 and TRBJ2-1; unclear D gene. Germline assignment: CDR1 MNHEY and CDR2 SVGEGT. There are 14 residues in the CDR3. The V and J ends lost 4 bases and 10 bases respectively, with 17 bases between them. As DNA, the CDR3 is TGTGCCAGCAGTTCCACCCCTTTCCCGGGCGAGCAGTTCTTC. Amino acids: CASSSTPFPGEQFF.

The J gene is TRBJ2-5, the V gene TRBV7-2, with D uncertain. CDR1 and CDR2 (germline): SGHTA, FQGNSA. The CDR3 consists of 14 residues. Trimming shortened V by 8 bases and J by 2 bases, and 15 bases separated the two germline ends. This CDR3 reads CASGPGPGQETQYF. The DNA for the CDR3 is TGTGCCAGCGGCCCCGGGCCGGGTCAAGAGACCCAGTACTTC.